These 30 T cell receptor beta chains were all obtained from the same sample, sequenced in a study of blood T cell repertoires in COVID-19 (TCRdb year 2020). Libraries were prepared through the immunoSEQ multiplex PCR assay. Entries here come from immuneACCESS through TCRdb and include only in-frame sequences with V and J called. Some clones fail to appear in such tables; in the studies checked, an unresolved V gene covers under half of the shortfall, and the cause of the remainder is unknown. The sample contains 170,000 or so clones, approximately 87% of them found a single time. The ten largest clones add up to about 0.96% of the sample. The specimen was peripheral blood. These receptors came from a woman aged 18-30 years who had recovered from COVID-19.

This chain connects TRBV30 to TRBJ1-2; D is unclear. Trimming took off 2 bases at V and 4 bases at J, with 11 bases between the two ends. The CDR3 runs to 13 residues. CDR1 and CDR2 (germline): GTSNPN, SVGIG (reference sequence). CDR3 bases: TGTGCCTGGAGTTACCGTTGGCTCTATGGCTACACCTTC. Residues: CAWSYRWLYGYTF.

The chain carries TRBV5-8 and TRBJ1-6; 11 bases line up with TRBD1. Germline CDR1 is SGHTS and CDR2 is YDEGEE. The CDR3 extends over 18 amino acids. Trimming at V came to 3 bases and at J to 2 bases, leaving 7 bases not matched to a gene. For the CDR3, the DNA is TGTGCCAGCAGCTGGACAGGGGGCAGTGGTGCCTATAATTCACCCCTCCACTTT. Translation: CASSWTGGSGAYNSPLHF.

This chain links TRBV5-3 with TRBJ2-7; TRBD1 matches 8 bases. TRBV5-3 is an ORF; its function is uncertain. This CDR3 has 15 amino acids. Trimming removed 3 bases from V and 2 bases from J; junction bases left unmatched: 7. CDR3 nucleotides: TGTGCCAGAAGCTGGGACAGGAGCAAGACCTACGAGCAGTACTTC. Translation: CARSWDRSKTYEQYF.

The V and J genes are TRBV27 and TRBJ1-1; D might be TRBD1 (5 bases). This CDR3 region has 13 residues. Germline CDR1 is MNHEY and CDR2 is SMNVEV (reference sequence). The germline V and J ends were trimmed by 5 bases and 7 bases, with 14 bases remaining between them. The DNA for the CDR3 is TGTGCCAGCAGTCCTTCGGGGGTGGGTGAAGCTTTCTTT. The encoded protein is CASSPSGVGEAFF.

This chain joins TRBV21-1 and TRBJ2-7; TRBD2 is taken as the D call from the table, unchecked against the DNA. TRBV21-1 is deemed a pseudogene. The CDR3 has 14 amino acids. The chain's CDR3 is CASSKPPGPMEGYV. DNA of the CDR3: TGTGCCAGCAGCAAACCACCGGGACCTATGGAGGGGTACGTC.

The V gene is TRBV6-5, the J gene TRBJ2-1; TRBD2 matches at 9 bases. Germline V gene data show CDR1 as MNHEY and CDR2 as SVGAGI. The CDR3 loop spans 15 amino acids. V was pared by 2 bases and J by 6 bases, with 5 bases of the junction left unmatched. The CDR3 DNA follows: TGTGCCAGCAGTTACGCTAGCGGGGCGGGCAATGAGCAGTTCTTC. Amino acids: CASSYASGAGNEQFF.

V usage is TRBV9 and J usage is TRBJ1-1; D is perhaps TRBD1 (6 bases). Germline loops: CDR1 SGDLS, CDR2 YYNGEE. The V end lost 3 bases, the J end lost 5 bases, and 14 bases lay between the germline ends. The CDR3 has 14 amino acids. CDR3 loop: CASSEIRGGTEAFF. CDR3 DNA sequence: TGTGCCAGCAGCGAGATCAGGGGAGGGACTGAAGCTTTCTTT.

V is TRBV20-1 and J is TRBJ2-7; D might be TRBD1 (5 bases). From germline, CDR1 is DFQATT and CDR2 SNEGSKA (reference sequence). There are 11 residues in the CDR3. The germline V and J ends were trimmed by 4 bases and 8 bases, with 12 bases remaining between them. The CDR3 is CSANQGVKQYF. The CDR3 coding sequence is TGCAGTGCTAACCAGGGTGTAAAGCAGTACTTC.

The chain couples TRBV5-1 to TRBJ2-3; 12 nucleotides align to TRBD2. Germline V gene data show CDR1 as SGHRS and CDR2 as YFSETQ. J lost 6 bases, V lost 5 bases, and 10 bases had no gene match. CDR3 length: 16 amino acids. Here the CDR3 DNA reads TGCGCCAGCAGAGAGGTCGCTAGCGGGGGGGCGGATACGCAGTATTTT. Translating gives CASREVASGGADTQYF.

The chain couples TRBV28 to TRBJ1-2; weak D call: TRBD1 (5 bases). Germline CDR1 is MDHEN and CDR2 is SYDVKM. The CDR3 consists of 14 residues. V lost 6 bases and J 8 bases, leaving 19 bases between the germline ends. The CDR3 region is CASRTGKRARGYTF. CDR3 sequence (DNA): TGTGCCAGCAGAACAGGAAAACGGGCACGGGGCTACACCTTC.

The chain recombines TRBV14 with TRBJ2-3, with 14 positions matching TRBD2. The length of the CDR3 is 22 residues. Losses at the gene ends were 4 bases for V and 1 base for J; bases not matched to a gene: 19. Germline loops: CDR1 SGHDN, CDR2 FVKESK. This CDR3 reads CASSRGTFPGLAGDTRTDTQYF. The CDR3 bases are TGTGCCAGCAGCCGCGGCACTTTTCCGGGACTAGCGGGAGATACCCGCACAGATACGCAGTATTTT. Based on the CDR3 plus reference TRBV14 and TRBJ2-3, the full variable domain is EAGVTQFPSHSVIEKGQTVTLRCDPISGHDNLYWYRRVMGKEIKFLLHFVKESKQDESGMPNNRFLAERTGGTYSTLKVQPAELEDSGVYFCASSRGTFPGLAGDTRTDTQYFGPGTRLTVL.

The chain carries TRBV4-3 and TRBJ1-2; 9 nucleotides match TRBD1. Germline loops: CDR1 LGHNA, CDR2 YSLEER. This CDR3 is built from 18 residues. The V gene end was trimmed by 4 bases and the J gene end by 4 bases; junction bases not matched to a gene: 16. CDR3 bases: TGCGCCAGCAGCCCAAGAGCTACCGGGACAGGGAAGTTCTATGGCTACACCTTC. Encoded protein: CASSPRATGTGKFYGYTF.

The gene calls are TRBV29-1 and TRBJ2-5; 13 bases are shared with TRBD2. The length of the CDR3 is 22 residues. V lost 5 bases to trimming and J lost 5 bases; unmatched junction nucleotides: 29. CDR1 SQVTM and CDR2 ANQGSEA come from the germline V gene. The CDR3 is CSVLIPPDITSGRAWLGETQYF. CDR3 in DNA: TGCAGCGTTTTAATCCCCCCCGACATAACTAGCGGGAGGGCCTGGTTGGGGGAGACCCAGTACTTC.

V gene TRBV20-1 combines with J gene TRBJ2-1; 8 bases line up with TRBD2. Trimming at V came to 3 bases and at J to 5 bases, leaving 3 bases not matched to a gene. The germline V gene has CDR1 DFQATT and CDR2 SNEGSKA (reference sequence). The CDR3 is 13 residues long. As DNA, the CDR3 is TGCAGTGCTAGTATAGCGGGGAACAATGAGCAGTTCTTC. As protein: CSASIAGNNEQFF.

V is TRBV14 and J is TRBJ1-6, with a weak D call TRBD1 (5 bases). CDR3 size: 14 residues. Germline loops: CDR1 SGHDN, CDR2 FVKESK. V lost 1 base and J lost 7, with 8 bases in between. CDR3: CASSQVGANSPLHF. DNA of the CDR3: TGTGCCAGCAGCCAAGTAGGGGCGAATTCACCCCTCCACTTT. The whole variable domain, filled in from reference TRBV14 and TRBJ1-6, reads EAGVTQFPSHSVIEKGQTVTLRCDPISGHDNLYWYRRVMGKEIKFLLHFVKESKQDESGMPNNRFLAERTGGTYSTLKVQPAELEDSGVYFCASSQVGANSPLHFGNGTRLTVT.

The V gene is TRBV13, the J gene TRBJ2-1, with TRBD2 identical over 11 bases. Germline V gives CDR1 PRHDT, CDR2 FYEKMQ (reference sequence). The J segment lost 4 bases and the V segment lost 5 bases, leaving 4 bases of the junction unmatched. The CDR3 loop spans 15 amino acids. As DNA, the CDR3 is TGTGCCAGCAGCACCCGACTAGCGGGATACAATGAGCAGTTCTTC. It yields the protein CASSTRLAGYNEQFF.

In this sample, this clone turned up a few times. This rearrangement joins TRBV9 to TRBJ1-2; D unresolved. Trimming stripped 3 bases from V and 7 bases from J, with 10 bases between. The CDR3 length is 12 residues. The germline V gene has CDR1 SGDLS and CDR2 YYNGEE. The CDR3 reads CASSAGGSGYTF. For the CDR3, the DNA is TGTGCCAGCAGCGCCGGAGGTTCTGGCTACACCTTC.

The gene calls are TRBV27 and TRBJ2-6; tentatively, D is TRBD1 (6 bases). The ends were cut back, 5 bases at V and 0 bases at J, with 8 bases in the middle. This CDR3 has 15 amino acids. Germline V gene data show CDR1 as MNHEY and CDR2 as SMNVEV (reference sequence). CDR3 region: CASSGQLSGANVLTF. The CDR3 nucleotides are TGTGCCAGCAGTGGACAGCTCTCTGGGGCCAACGTCCTGACTTTC.

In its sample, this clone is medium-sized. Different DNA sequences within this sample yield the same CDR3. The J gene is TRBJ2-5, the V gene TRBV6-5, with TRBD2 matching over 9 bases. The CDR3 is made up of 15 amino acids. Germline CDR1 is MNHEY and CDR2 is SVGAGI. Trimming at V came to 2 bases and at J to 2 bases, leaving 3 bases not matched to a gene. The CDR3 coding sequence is TGTGCCAGCAGTTACGGTGCGGGGGGGCAAGAGACCCAGTACTTC. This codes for CASSYGAGGQETQYF.

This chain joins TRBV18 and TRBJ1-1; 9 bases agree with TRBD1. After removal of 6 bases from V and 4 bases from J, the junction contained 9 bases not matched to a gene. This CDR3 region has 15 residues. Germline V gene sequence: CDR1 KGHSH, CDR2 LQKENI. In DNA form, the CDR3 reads TGTGCCAGCTCCCTAATACAGGGGGCGACCACTGAAGCTTTCTTT. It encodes CASSLIQGATTEAFF.

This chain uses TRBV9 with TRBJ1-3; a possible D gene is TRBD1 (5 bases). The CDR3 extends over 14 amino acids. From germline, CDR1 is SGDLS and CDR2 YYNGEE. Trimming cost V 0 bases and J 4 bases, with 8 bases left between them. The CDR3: CASSVAGSGNTIYF. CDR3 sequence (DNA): TGTGCCAGCAGCGTAGCAGGGTCGGGAAACACCATATATTTT. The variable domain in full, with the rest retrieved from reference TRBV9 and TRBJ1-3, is DSGVTQTPKHLITATGQRVTLRCSPRSGDLSVYWYQQSLDQGLQFLIQYYNGEERAKGNILERFSAQQFPDLHSELNLSSLELGDSALYFCASSVAGSGNTIYFGEGSWLTVV.

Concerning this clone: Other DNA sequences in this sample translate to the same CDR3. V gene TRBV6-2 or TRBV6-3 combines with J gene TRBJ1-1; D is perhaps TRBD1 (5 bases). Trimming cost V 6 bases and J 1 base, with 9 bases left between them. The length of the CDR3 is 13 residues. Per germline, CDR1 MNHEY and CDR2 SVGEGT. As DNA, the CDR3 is TGTGCCAGCAGCCTAACAGGGAACACTGAAGCTTTCTTT. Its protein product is CASSLTGNTEAFF.

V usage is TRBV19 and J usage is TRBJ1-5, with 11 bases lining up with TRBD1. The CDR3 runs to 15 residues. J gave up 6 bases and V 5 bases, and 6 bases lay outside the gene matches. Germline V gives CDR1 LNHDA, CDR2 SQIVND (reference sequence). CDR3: CASSQGQGASQPQHF. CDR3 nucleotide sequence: TGTGCCAGTAGTCAAGGACAGGGGGCTAGTCAGCCCCAGCATTTT.

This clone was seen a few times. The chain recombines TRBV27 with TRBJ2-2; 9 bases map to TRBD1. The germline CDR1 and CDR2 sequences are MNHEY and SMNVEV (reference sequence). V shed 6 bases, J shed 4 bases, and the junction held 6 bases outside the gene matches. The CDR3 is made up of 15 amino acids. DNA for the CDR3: TGTGCCAGCAGGAAACAGGGGGCAGGCACCGGGGAGCTGTTTTTT. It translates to CASRKQGAGTGELFF.

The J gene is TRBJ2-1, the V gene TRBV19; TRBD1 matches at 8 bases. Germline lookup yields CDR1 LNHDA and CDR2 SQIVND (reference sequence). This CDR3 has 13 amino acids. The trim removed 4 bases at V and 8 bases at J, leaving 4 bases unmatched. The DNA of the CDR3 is TGTGCCAGTAGTACCGACAGGGGCGATGAGCAGTTCTTC. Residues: CASSTDRGDEQFF.

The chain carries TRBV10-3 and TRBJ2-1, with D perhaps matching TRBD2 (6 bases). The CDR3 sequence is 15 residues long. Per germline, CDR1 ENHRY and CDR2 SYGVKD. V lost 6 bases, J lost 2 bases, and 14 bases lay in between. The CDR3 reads CAISPDGGTYNEQFF. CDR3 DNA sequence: TGTGCCATCAGCCCGGATGGCGGGACCTACAATGAGCAGTTCTTC.

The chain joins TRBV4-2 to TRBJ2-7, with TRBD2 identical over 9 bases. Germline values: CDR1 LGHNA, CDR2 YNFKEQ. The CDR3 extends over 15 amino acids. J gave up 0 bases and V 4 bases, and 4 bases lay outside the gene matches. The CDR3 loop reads CASSPGLALSYEQYV. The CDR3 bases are TGTGCCAGCAGCCCTGGACTAGCGCTCTCCTACGAGCAGTACGTC.

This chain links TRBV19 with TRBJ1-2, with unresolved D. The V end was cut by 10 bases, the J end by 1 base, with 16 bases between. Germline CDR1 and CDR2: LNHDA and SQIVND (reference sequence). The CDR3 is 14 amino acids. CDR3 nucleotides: TGTGCCACTTCCTCCAGTCAAATTAACTATGGCTACACCTTC. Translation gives CATSSSQINYGYTF.

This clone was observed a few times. CDR3 DNA: TGTGCCAGCAGCCAAGATTGGCTAGCGGGTTACAATGAGCAGTTCTTC. Its translation: CASSQDWLAGYNEQFF. The V and J genes are TRBV14 and TRBJ2-1; 8 bases match TRBD2. V was clipped by 0 bases and J by 4 bases; unmatched bases: 5. CDR1 and CDR2 (germline): SGHDN, FVKESK. CDR3 size: 16 residues.

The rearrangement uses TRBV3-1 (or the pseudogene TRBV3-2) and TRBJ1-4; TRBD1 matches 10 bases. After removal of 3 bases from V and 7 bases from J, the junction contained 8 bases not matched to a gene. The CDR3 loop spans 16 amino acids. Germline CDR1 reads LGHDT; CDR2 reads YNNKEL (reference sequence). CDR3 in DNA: TGTGCCAGCAGCCATTTGGGGGGGACAGGGGTTGAAAAACTGTTTTTT. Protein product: CASSHLGGTGVEKLFF.